This is a list of T cell receptor beta chains from one sample in a study of read filtering for tumor transcriptome and immune sequencing. From the reads, TCRdb called clonotypes with MiXCR, one entry per CDR3 protein. This table holds 20,000 to 25,000 distinct CDR3 sequences, roughly 13% found once. Sequenced input: a population of CD138-negative cells sorted from bone marrow. All receptors come from a donor at least 40 years old with multiple myeloma. Both conserved end residues are part of each CDR3.

TRBJ2-1,13,TRBV29-1,CSVPGAGWNEQFF
TRBJ1-6,11,TRBV2,CASAGSKPLHF
TRBJ2-3,15,TRBV29-1,CSALHSSGNPDTQYF
TRBJ2-2,20,TRBV20-1,CSARDPRTSGYGLFAGELFF
TRBJ2-7,11,TRBV20-1,CSARDLGTENF
TRBJ1-1,13,TRBV7-9,CASSFGNSVEAFF
TRBJ2-1,13,TRBV19,CASSISSGDEQFF
TRBJ1-1,12,TRBV7-9,CASSFWSTEAFF
TRBJ1-1,13,TRBV10-2,CASTRGLSTEAFF
TRBJ2-7,14,TRBV20-1,CSARGTGGYYEQYF
TRBJ2-2,18,TRBV19,CASSIKRLAGVMTGELFF